The 11 T cell receptor beta chains below come from one sample, sequenced in a study of T cell responses to AZD1222 COVID-19 vaccine. This table comes from immunoSEQ multiplex PCR, and its TCRdb copy is limited to in-frame clones, with some not included. Of some 130,000 clones listed, around 87% were seen once; the top ten hold around 1.6%. The specimen was peripheral blood, collected on day 0 of AZD1222 vaccination. The receptor source for this set is an adult in good health.

V usage is TRBV5-1 and J usage is TRBJ2-2, with TRBD1 as a possible D gene (6 bases). This CDR3 is built from 16 residues. Trimming removed 0 bases at V and 0 bases at J, with 9 bases between. Per germline, CDR1 SGHRS and CDR2 YFSETQ. The CDR3 sequence is CASSLAGATNTGELFF. The CDR3 DNA sequence: TGCGCCAGCAGCTTGGCAGGGGCTACGAACACCGGGGAGCTGTTTTTT.

This clone appeared a single time. V usage is TRBV19 and J usage is TRBJ1-5; tentatively, D is TRBD1 (5 bases). Per germline, CDR1 LNHDA and CDR2 SQIVND (reference sequence). The V and J ends lost 3 bases and 3 bases respectively, with 18 bases between them. The CDR3 is 17 amino acids. The CDR3 reads CASSILAGRGPNQPQHF. Here the CDR3 DNA reads TGTGCCAGTAGTATTCTTGCAGGGCGGGGCCCCAATCAGCCCCAGCATTTT. Looking up the rest from reference TRBV19 and TRBJ1-5 gives the full variable domain: DGGITQSPKYLFRKEGQNVTLSCEQNLNHDAMYWYRQDPGQGLRLIYYSQIVNDFQKGDIAEGYSVSREKKESFPLTVTSAQKNPTAFYLCASSILAGRGPNQPQHFGDGTRLSIL.

This clone was picked up one time. The J gene is TRBJ2-5, the V gene TRBV7-2, with TRBD2 matching 12 bases. V lost 5 bases, J lost 5 bases, and 6 bases stayed unmatched. Germline V gives CDR1 SGHTA, CDR2 FQGNSA. The CDR3 spans 15 residues. This CDR3 reads CASSTGLAGRETQYF. CDR3 in DNA: TGTGCCAGCAGCACCGGACTAGCGGGGCGGGAGACCCAGTACTTC.

V gene TRBV4-3 combines with J gene TRBJ2-1; unclear D gene. V was cut by 0 bases and J by 9 bases, with 12 bases left in between. This CDR3 is 14 amino acids long. Germline V gene lookup returns CDR1 LGHNA and CDR2 YSLEER. CDR3 nucleotides: TGCGCCAGCAGCCAAGATTTCGGGCAGCGTGAGCAGTTCTTC. It translates to CASSQDFGQREQFF.

The chain is built from TRBV5-1 and TRBJ1-5; TRBD1 aligns across 7 bases. V trimming: 0 bases; J trimming: 7 bases; junction bases outside the gene matches: 7. The CDR3 contains 15 residues. Per germline, CDR1 SGHRS and CDR2 YFSETQ. The CDR3 reads CASSLEPGGGQPQHF. CDR3 DNA: TGCGCCAGCAGCTTGGAACCAGGGGGAGGACAGCCCCAGCATTTT.

This sequence joins TRBV3-1 (or the pseudogene TRBV3-2) and TRBJ1-1; TRBD1 might be the D (5 bases). CDR3 size: 14 residues. Germline V gene lookup returns CDR1 LGHDT and CDR2 YNNKEL (reference sequence). V was shortened by 1 base and J by 5 bases, with 11 bases between the two germline ends. The CDR3 loop reads CASSQAGSSTEAFF. CDR3 coding DNA: TGTGCCAGCAGCCAAGCAGGGAGTAGTACTGAAGCTTTCTTT.

This clone was seen only a few times. The genes are TRBV7-9 and TRBJ2-1; perhaps D is TRBD1 or TRBD2 (5 bases each). The CDR3 runs to 17 residues. V was shortened by 1 base and J by 7 bases, with 20 bases between the two germline ends. Germline V gene lookup returns CDR1 SEHNR and CDR2 FQNEAQ (reference sequence). CDR3 sequence reads: CASSLGGPRGLFNEQFF. Here the CDR3 DNA reads TGTGCCAGCAGCTTAGGGGGCCCCCGAGGGCTTTTTAATGAGCAGTTCTTC.

The chain has TRBV11-2 and TRBJ2-7; the match to TRBD1 covers 9 bases. The CDR3 runs 16 residues. The V gene's germline CDR1 is SGHAT and CDR2 FQNNGV. V was clipped by 5 bases and J by 3 bases; unmatched bases: 11. CDR3: CASSNRRDRAIYEQYF. CDR3 DNA sequence: TGTGCCAGCAGCAACCGCCGGGACAGGGCTATCTACGAGCAGTACTTC.

This chain links TRBV2 with TRBJ1-2, with no clear D. The ends were cut back, 6 bases at V and 2 bases at J, with 13 bases in the middle. Germline CDR1 SNHLY, CDR2 FYNNEI. CDR3 size: 14 residues. CDR3: CASSLDTSNYGYTF. The DNA for the CDR3 is TGTGCCAGCAGCCTGGATACCTCCAACTATGGCTACACCTTC.

The rearrangement joins TRBV28 to TRBJ1-3, with a weak D call TRBD1 (6 bases). The CDR3 is 16 amino acids. In germline, CDR1 is MDHEN, CDR2 SYDVKM. Trimming took off 7 bases at V and 4 bases at J, with 20 bases between the two ends. CDR3 in DNA: TGTGCCAGCACAGCATTACCAGGGGCCGGAGGAAACACCATATATTTT. It is translated as CASTALPGAGGNTIYF.

V gene TRBV24-1 combines with J gene TRBJ1-5; possibly TRBD1 for D (6 bases). The germline V and J ends were trimmed by 2 bases and 4 bases, with 8 bases remaining between them. CDR1 is KGHDR, CDR2 SFDVKD, per germline. The CDR3 contains 14 residues. The DNA for the CDR3 is TGTGCCACCAGTGATTCACAGGGAAATCAGCCCCAGCATTTT. It translates to CATSDSQGNQPQHF.